Listed here are 26 T cell receptor beta chains from one sample, sequenced in a study of Graves' ophthalmopathy and Graves' hyperthyroidism. Amplified TCR beta CDR3 regions were obtained using RNA transcripts as template. HTBI primers were used in a first-round RT-PCR, which preceded a second-round multiplex PCR. MiXCR, run by TCRdb on the multiplex PCR reads, gives a single entry per CDR3 protein. Of 580,000 or so distinct CDR3 sequences in the sample, under 40% were seen once. The specimen was peripheral blood or thyroid tissue (not recorded which). The receptors were gathered from an adult man with Graves' hyperthyroidism.

This clonotype was detected many times. This chain joins TRBV7-9 and TRBJ2-7; maybe TRBD1 (5 bases). Trimming removed 5 bases from V and 1 base from J, with 18 bases in between. The CDR3 is made up of 16 amino acids. Germline CDR1 reads SEHNR; CDR2 reads FQNEAQ (reference sequence). Here the CDR3 DNA reads TGTGCCAGCAGCCCATACTGGGGCGATAAGTCCTACGAGCAGTACTTC. Translation gives CASSPYWGDKSYEQYF.

The V gene is TRBV12-3 or TRBV12-4, the J gene TRBJ2-1; D gene unclear. This CDR3 is 12 amino acids long. V lost 6 bases and J 4 bases, leaving 7 bases between the germline ends. CDR3 sequence (DNA): TGTGCCAGCAGCACGCATTACAATGAGCAGTTCTTC. Translating it yields CASSTHYNEQFF.

The V call is TRBV10-3, the J call TRBJ2-5; 7 bases map to TRBD1. V lost 10 bases, J lost 3 bases, and 11 bases stayed unmatched. The CDR3 is 14 residues long. The germline gives CDR1 ENHRY, CDR2 SYGVKD. CDR3 bases: TGTGCCAGCAGCCCATCGACAGGGAAAGAGACCCAGTACTTC. It yields the protein CASSPSTGKETQYF.

V is TRBV7-2 and J is TRBJ1-6; D is possibly TRBD1 (5 bases). Trimming shortened V by 0 bases and J by 4 bases, and 10 bases separated the two germline ends. CDR1 is SGHTA and CDR2 is FQGNSA in the germline V gene. The CDR3 is made up of 16 amino acids. The CDR3 DNA is TGTGCCAGCAGCTTAGCGCCGACAGTATATAATTCACCCCTCCACTTT. This codes for CASSLAPTVYNSPLHF.

This clonotype came up many times. The chain links TRBV12-3 or TRBV12-4 to TRBJ1-6; the D gene is possibly TRBD1 (6 bases). CDR3 size: 17 residues. V lost 6 bases to trimming and J lost 7 bases, with 22 bases between them. The CDR3 here is CASRTGPVGYSNSPLHF. The CDR3 region has the DNA TGTGCCAGCAGAACAGGGCCGGTTGGATATAGCAATTCACCCCTCCACTTT.

This sequence joins TRBV10-3 and TRBJ2-7; TRBD1 aligns across 10 bases. The V segment lost 4 bases and the J segment 6 bases; nucleotides outside the gene matches: 3. CDR1 ENHRY and CDR2 SYGVKD come from the germline V gene. This CDR3 is 13 amino acids long. CDR3 amino acids: CAISGTGGGEQYF. The CDR3 coding sequence is TGTGCCATCAGTGGGACAGGGGGTGGCGAGCAGTACTTC.

V gene TRBV9 combines with J gene TRBJ2-2; the match to TRBD2 covers 10 bases. Trimming cost V 0 bases and J 5 bases; bases outside gene matches: 4. Germline lookup yields CDR1 SGDLS and CDR2 YYNGEE. This CDR3 has 16 residues. The CDR3 bases are TGTGCCAGCAGCGTAGGGCTAGCGGGAGTAACCGGGGAGCTGTTTTTT. Its protein product is CASSVGLAGVTGELFF.

This clonotype appeared many times. The chain employs TRBV28 and TRBJ1-2, with TRBD1 identical over 7 bases. The length of the CDR3 is 13 residues. V lost 7 bases and J lost 5; bases outside the gene matches: 7. Germline V lookup: CDR1 MDHEN, CDR2 SYDVKM. CDR3 sequence reads: CASTTQGGYGYTF. As DNA, the CDR3 is TGTGCCAGCACCACCCAGGGGGGGTATGGCTACACCTTC.

J is TRBJ2-5 and V is TRBV20-1; 7 bases agree with TRBD2. After removal of 0 bases from V and 4 bases from J, the junction contained 8 bases not matched to a gene. The germline CDR1 and CDR2 sequences are DFQATT and SNEGSKA (reference sequence). This CDR3 has 15 amino acids. This CDR3 reads CSARDPRGGRETQYF. The CDR3 DNA sequence: TGCAGTGCTAGAGACCCGCGGGGAGGGAGAGAGACCCAGTACTTC.

This clonotype was recorded at least ten times. This sequence joins TRBV20-1 and TRBJ2-7; 7 bases fit TRBD2. The germline gives CDR1 DFQATT, CDR2 SNEGSKA (reference sequence). Losses at the gene ends were 4 bases for V and 0 bases for J; bases not matched to a gene: 12. The CDR3 is 16 amino acids. The CDR3 nucleotides are TGCAGTGCTATTCCGGGAGGCACCCTGAGCTCCTACGAGCAGTACTTC. Translating gives CSAIPGGTLSSYEQYF.

This chain links TRBV10-3 with TRBJ2-3; 15 nucleotides line up with TRBD2. The CDR3 loop spans 17 amino acids. CDR1 is ENHRY, CDR2 SYGVKD, per germline. Trimming at V came to 4 bases and at J to 4 bases, leaving 6 bases not matched to a gene. Here the CDR3 DNA reads TGTGCCATCAGTGGGACTAGCGGGGGGGCCCTCCCAGATACGCAGTATTTT. Encoded protein: CAISGTSGGALPDTQYF.

This clonotype was counted many times. The rearrangement links TRBV7-2 to TRBJ2-7, with D possibly called TRBD1 or TRBD2 (5 bases each). CDR1 and CDR2 from the germline V gene are SGHTA and FQGNSA. The CDR3 has 16 amino acids. V was pared by 1 base and J by 0 bases, with 13 bases between. The CDR3 nucleotides are TGTGCCAGCAGCTTAGAGGGGACGCTTAGCTCCTACGAGCAGTACTTC. This translates into CASSLEGTLSSYEQYF.

This clonotype showed up just a few times. The chain has TRBV7-9 and TRBJ1-6; no reliable D call. The CDR3 is made up of 14 amino acids. Germline values: CDR1 SEHNR, CDR2 FQNEAQ (reference sequence). Trimming removed 0 bases at V and 12 bases at J, with 12 bases between. The CDR3 coding sequence is TGTGCCAGCAGCTTAGCGGAGGGAGCGGTACCCCTCCACTTT. Amino acids: CASSLAEGAVPLHF. The whole variable domain, remainder taken from reference TRBV7-9 and TRBJ1-6, is DTGVSQNPRHKITKRGQNVTFRCDPISEHNRLYWYRQTLGQGPEFLTYFQNEAQLEKSRLLSDRFSAERPKGSFSTLEIQRTEQGDSAMYLCASSLAEGAVPLHFGNGTRLTVT.

The sample holds a few counts of this clonotype. The chain is built from TRBV20-1 and TRBJ1-1, with TRBD1 as a possible D gene (5 bases). The CDR3 runs 13 residues. Trimming removed 6 bases at V and 1 base at J, with 12 bases between. Germline V gene lookup returns CDR1 DFQATT and CDR2 SNEGSKA (reference sequence). CDR3 in DNA: TGCAGTGCCAAAGGACATCGGAACACTGAAGCTTTCTTT. The encoded protein is CSAKGHRNTEAFF.

The CDR3 DNA follows: TGTGCCAGCAGCCCCGGACTAGGGGGCGATGAGCAGTACTTC. As protein: CASSPGLGGDEQYF. The genes are TRBV7-9 and TRBJ2-7; D possibly uses TRBD1 or TRBD2 (7 bases each). The CDR3 covers 14 residues. V shed 5 bases and J shed 7 bases, with 18 bases lying between them. Per the germline V gene, CDR1 is SEHNR and CDR2 is FQNEAQ (reference sequence).

Concerning this clonotype itself: A read error may account for a junction end that differs from germline. The chain has TRBV7-8 and TRBJ2-7; tentative D call: TRBD2 (5 bases). Germline loops: CDR1 SGHVS, CDR2 FQNEAQ. The CDR3 has 15 residues. CDR3 in amino acids: CASNLASHVNYEQYF. The CDR3 region has the DNA TGTGCCAGCAACTTAGCGTCCCACGTAAATTACGAGCAGTACTTC.

This clonotype was found many times. The rearrangement links TRBV4-2 to TRBJ2-5; 9 nucleotides line up with TRBD1. This CDR3 is built from 15 residues. Germline CDR1 reads LGHNA; CDR2 reads YNFKEQ. Trimming took 3 bases from V and 8 from J; bases not matched to a gene: 10. CDR3 nucleotides: TGTGCCAGCAGCCAGGGACAGGGCGAGACGACAACCCAGTACTTC. This gives the protein CASSQGQGETTTQYF.

This clonotype has a handful of counts. The V gene is TRBV7-9, the J gene TRBJ1-1, with D tentatively TRBD1 (5 bases). The CDR3 is 14 residues long. Germline assignment: CDR1 SEHNR and CDR2 FQNEAQ (reference sequence). V was pared by 3 bases and J by 0 bases, with 8 bases between. CDR3 DNA sequence: TGTGCCAGCAGCTTCAGGGTAATGAACACTGAAGCTTTCTTT. Its translation is CASSFRVMNTEAFF.

This clonotype was picked up a small number of times. The V call is TRBV28, the J call TRBJ2-7, with 14 bases lining up with TRBD2. With 9 bases clipped from V and 7 bases from J, the junction kept 17 bases outside the gene matches. Germline loops: CDR1 MDHEN, CDR2 SYDVKM. This CDR3 comprises 17 residues. The CDR3 DNA is TGTGCCAGTGCTCCTCCGGGACTAGCGGGAGACGGCTGGGAGCAGTACTTC. This encodes CASAPPGLAGDGWEQYF.

Comments on this clonotype: A much more abundant neighbour one base away suggests this may be a read error. V usage is TRBV5-1 and J usage is TRBJ1-2, with no clear D. The germline V gene encodes CDR1 SGHRS and CDR2 YFSETQ. CDR3 length equals 16 residues. V gave up 0 bases and J gave up 4 bases, with 16 bases separating them. This CDR3 reads CASSLGLVGESYGYTF. As DNA, the CDR3 is TGCGCCAGCAGCTTGGGACTTGTAGGAGAATCCTATGGCTACACCTTC. The whole variable domain, filled in from reference TRBV5-1 and TRBJ1-2, reads KAGVTQTPRYLIKTRGQQVTLSCSPISGHRSVSWYQQTPGQGLQFLFEYFSETQRNKGNFPGRFSGRQFSNSRSEMNVSTLELGDSALYLCASSLGLVGESYGYTFGSGTRLTVV.

J is TRBJ2-5 and V is TRBV9; TRBD2 agrees at 8 bases. J lost 3 bases, V lost 4 bases, and 5 bases had no gene match. Germline V gene data show CDR1 as SGDLS and CDR2 as YYNGEE. The CDR3 covers 14 residues. In nucleotides, the CDR3 is TGTGCCAGCAGCCGGGGGGGACTCAAAGAGACCCAGTACTTC. It specifies CASSRGGLKETQYF.

This clonotype came up a few times. The rearrangement uses TRBV6-1 and TRBJ1-5, with 7 bases fitting TRBD1. This CDR3 is built from 15 residues. Germline trimming cut 8 bases from V and 3 bases from J; bases unmatched to any gene: 10. Germline loops: CDR1 MNHNS, CDR2 SASEGT. The CDR3 protein is CASVSITGANQPQHF. As DNA, the CDR3 is TGTGCCAGCGTAAGCATAACAGGGGCCAATCAGCCCCAGCATTTT.

The sample holds many counts of this clonotype. The V call is TRBV29-1, the J call TRBJ2-5; 9 bases agree with TRBD2. The CDR3 is 16 residues long. V lost 8 bases, J lost 5 bases, and 18 bases stayed unmatched. Germline CDR1 and CDR2: SQVTM and ANQGSEA. The CDR3: CSTVDSRLAAGETQYF. The CDR3 nucleotides read TGCAGCACCGTGGACAGTCGACTAGCGGCTGGGGAGACCCAGTACTTC.

This clonotype was detected many times. The chain has TRBV5-1 and TRBJ1-1; the D gene is possibly TRBD1 (6 bases). This CDR3 contains 14 residues. Between the trimmed V and J ends, which lost 7 bases and 3 bases, there was a span of 16 bases. The germline CDR1 and CDR2 sequences are SGHRS and YFSETQ. The CDR3: CASEAGAGHTEAFF. CDR3 bases: TGCGCCAGCGAGGCGGGGGCTGGGCACACTGAAGCTTTCTTT.

This clonotype appeared once. The chain combines TRBV29-1 with TRBJ1-5; the D gene is possibly TRBD1 (6 bases). Germline lookup yields CDR1 SQVTM and CDR2 ANQGSEA. The length of the CDR3 is 13 residues. Here the CDR3 reads CRLQGYSNQPQHF. The CDR3 DNA follows: TGCAGGCTACAGGGTTATAGCAATCAGCCCCAGCATTTT.

This clonotype was seen at least ten times. The chain links TRBV7-8 to TRBJ2-7; D possibly corresponds to TRBD2 (5 bases). The CDR3 has 15 amino acids. Germline V gene sequence: CDR1 SGHVS, CDR2 FQNEAQ. Trimming stripped 1 base from V and 3 bases from J, with 13 bases between. The DNA of the CDR3 is TGTGCCAGCAGCTTAGGTTACGGGAAAATCTACGAGCAGTACTTC. Translated: CASSLGYGKIYEQYF.